Below, 8 T cell receptor beta chains from the same sample are listed, as sequenced in a study of T cell repertoires in cytomegalovirus infection. No antigens are known for them. TCRdb redid the calling of the reads with MiXCR, one entry per CDR3 protein. This sample has 110,000 or so distinct CDR3 sequences, with under 35% found just once. The starting material was CD8+ T cells from cultured PBMCs, obtained from culture after CMV antigen stimulation. These receptors all come from a human donor in good health (CMV status not recorded). Some clones in this sample may be carry-over from other donors' samples.

This chain uses TRBV2 with TRBJ1-5; no clear D. CDR1 is SNHLY and CDR2 is FYNNEI in the germline V gene. This CDR3 has 15 residues. V lost 8 bases, J lost 2 bases, and 16 bases lay in between. CDR3 DNA sequence: TGTGCCAGCTCCGAACGGTGGAATGGCAATCAGCCCCAGCATTTT. It translates to CASSERWNGNQPQHF.

The J gene is TRBJ2-3, the V gene TRBV7-3, with 7 bases matching TRBD1. This CDR3 region has 13 residues. Germline V gene lookup returns CDR1 SGHTA and CDR2 FQGTGA. V shed 4 bases and J 4 bases; nucleotides not matched to a gene: 2. The CDR3 sequence is CASSSGQSDTQYF. The CDR3 DNA reads TGTGCCAGCAGCTCGGGACAGTCAGATACGCAGTATTTT. Combining the CDR3 with reference TRBV7-3 and TRBJ2-3 gives the whole variable domain GAGVSQTPSNKVTEKGKYVELRCDPISGHTALYWYRQSLGQGPEFLIYFQGTGAADDSGLPNDRFFAVRPEGSVSTLKIQRTERGDSAVYLCASSSGQSDTQYFGPGTRLTVL.

Sample share makes this clonotype medium-sized. The genes are TRBV7-9 and TRBJ2-1; a weak D match, TRBD2 (6 bases). CDR1 is SEHNR and CDR2 is FQNEAQ in the germline V gene (reference sequence). The CDR3 length is 17 residues. The V and J ends lost 2 bases and 1 base respectively, with 15 bases between them. CDR3 sequence: CASSLMGGPPSYNEQFF. DNA of the CDR3: TGTGCCAGCAGCTTAATGGGGGGACCACCATCCTACAATGAGCAGTTCTTC.

This clonotype was picked up a small number of times. This chain joins TRBV6-5 and TRBJ1-2, with unresolved D. Deletions cut 0 bases from V and 6 bases from J, with 11 bases between. Per germline, CDR1 MNHEY and CDR2 SVGAGI. The CDR3 loop spans 14 amino acids. The CDR3 nucleotides are TGTGCCAGCAGTTACTCGATAAGAGGGAATGGCTACACCTTC. This codes for CASSYSIRGNGYTF.

A few counts support this clonotype. The gene calls are TRBV5-1 and TRBJ2-7, with D maybe TRBD2 (6 bases). The germline V gene encodes CDR1 SGHRS and CDR2 YFSETQ. Trimming shortened V by 1 base and J by 3 bases, and 23 bases separated the two germline ends. The CDR3 is 18 residues long. CDR3 protein: CASSLRSPRDSKGYEQYF. The CDR3, as DNA: TGCGCCAGCAGCTTGCGATCGCCCCGGGACTCCAAAGGCTACGAGCAGTACTTC. The full variable domain, its missing parts supplied by reference TRBV5-1 and TRBJ2-7, is KAGVTQTPRYLIKTRGQQVTLSCSPISGHRSVSWYQQTPGQGLQFLFEYFSETQRNKGNFPGRFSGRQFSNSRSEMNVSTLELGDSALYLCASSLRSPRDSKGYEQYFGPGTRLTVT.

In this sample, this clonotype turned up many times. The chain joins TRBV5-1 to TRBJ2-7; D is perhaps TRBD1 or TRBD2 (5 bases each). Germline V gene lookup returns CDR1 SGHRS and CDR2 YFSETQ. With 4 bases removed from V and 0 bases from J, the gap between germline ends came to 17 bases. The CDR3 totals 16 residues. The CDR3 region has the DNA TGCGCCAGCAGCCACAACCCGGGACGGACCTCCTACGAGCAGTACTTC. Translating gives CASSHNPGRTSYEQYF.

The chain recombines TRBV6-6 with TRBJ2-2, with 11 bases fitting TRBD1. The CDR3 has 19 residues. V gave up 2 bases and J gave up 4 bases; unmatched junction bases: 12. From germline, CDR1 is MNHNY and CDR2 SVGAGI (reference sequence). This CDR3 reads CASSYPTWGDRGTTGELFF. The DNA for the CDR3 is TGTGCCAGCAGTTACCCAACCTGGGGGGACAGGGGGACCACCGGGGAGCTGTTTTTT.

This clonotype was recorded a few times. The V call is TRBV7-9, the J call TRBJ2-1; D call uncertain. CDR1 is SEHNR, CDR2 FQNEAQ, per germline (reference sequence). The germline V and J ends were trimmed by 5 bases and 2 bases, with 16 bases remaining between them. This CDR3 region has 16 residues. This chain's CDR3 is CASSPSGHVTYNEQFF. Written as DNA, the CDR3 is TGTGCCAGCAGCCCCTCCGGGCATGTGACCTACAATGAGCAGTTCTTC.